One sample yielded the 24 T cell receptor beta chains listed below, sequenced in a study of shared clonotypes between healthy human individuals. Some clones are missing from TCRdb's copy, which holds only in-frame ones; the method was immunoSEQ multiplex PCR. The sample consists of about 490,000 clones, around 80% of them appearing once. What was sequenced was PBMCs. The source of these receptors is a woman aged 40 to 49 in good health. Some clones in this sample may be carry-over from other donors' samples.

The V gene is TRBV9, the J gene TRBJ2-1; TRBD1 agrees at 7 bases. Germline lookup yields CDR1 SGDLS and CDR2 YYNGEE. The CDR3 spans 15 residues. Losses at the gene ends were 2 bases for V and 4 bases for J; bases not matched to a gene: 6. The CDR3 spells CASSVLGTAYNEQFF. Here the CDR3 DNA reads TGTGCCAGCAGCGTTCTCGGGACAGCTTACAATGAGCAGTTCTTC. Looking up the rest from reference TRBV9 and TRBJ2-1 gives the full variable domain: DSGVTQTPKHLITATGQRVTLRCSPRSGDLSVYWYQQSLDQGLQFLIQYYNGEERAKGNILERFSAQQFPDLHSELNLSSLELGDSALYFCASSVLGTAYNEQFFGPGTRLTVL.

This clone appeared many times. This specimen includes other DNA sequences encoding the same CDR3. The chain has TRBV6-4 and TRBJ2-1, with D perhaps TRBD2 (6 bases). The V and J ends lost 0 bases and 0 bases respectively, with 6 bases between them. This CDR3 has 15 amino acids. Germline V lookup: CDR1 MRHNA, CDR2 SNTAGT. CDR3 in amino acids: CASSDSAGSYNEQFF. CDR3 bases: TGTGCCAGCAGTGACTCAGCGGGCTCCTACAATGAGCAGTTCTTC.

The chain is built from TRBV14 and TRBJ1-2; D unresolved. V lost 1 base, J lost 3 bases, and 6 bases lay in between. Per germline, CDR1 SGHDN and CDR2 FVKESK. The CDR3 contains 13 residues. CDR3 loop: CASSQGSDYGYTF. The CDR3 bases are TGTGCCAGCAGCCAAGGGTCGGACTATGGCTACACCTTC.

The CDR3 sequence: CADRGTSGGKEQFF. The CDR3 DNA reads as TGTGCCGACCGGGGGACTAGCGGGGGGAAGGAGCAGTTCTTC. This sequence joins TRBV2 and TRBJ2-1, with 15 nucleotides matching TRBD2. With 11 bases clipped from V and 10 bases from J, the junction kept 9 bases outside the gene matches. The CDR3 runs to 14 residues. Germline CDR1 is SNHLY and CDR2 is FYNNEI. The entire variable domain, with the rest obtained from reference TRBV2 and TRBJ2-1, is as follows: EPEVTQTPSHQVTQMGQEVILRCVPISNHLYFYWYRQILGQKVEFLVSFYNNEISEKSEIFDDQFSVERPDGSNFTLKIRSTKLEDSAMYFCADRGTSGGKEQFFGPGTRLTVL.

The V call is TRBV11-2, the J call TRBJ2-3, with D perhaps TRBD2 (5 bases). The CDR3 runs 14 residues. Germline loops: CDR1 SGHAT, CDR2 FQNNGV. Trimming shortened V by 2 bases and J by 1 base, and 7 bases separated the two germline ends. The CDR3 nucleotides are TGTGCCAGCAGCTTAATGAGGGGCACAGATACGCAGTATTTT. Encoded protein: CASSLMRGTDTQYF.

V is TRBV10-2 and J is TRBJ2-5, with a tentative D call TRBD1 (6 bases). This CDR3 region has 14 residues. Deletions cut 6 bases from V and 5 bases from J, with 16 bases between. The germline gives CDR1 WSHSY, CDR2 SAAADI. CDR3 in DNA: TGCGCCAGCAGCCAAGGGGTACAGGGCGAGACCCAGTACTTC. Its translation is CASSQGVQGETQYF.

This clone was observed a few times. The CDR3: CASSLEAWGTGELFF. The CDR3 nucleotides read TGTGCCAGCAGCTTGGAGGCTTGGGGGACCGGGGAGCTGTTTTTT. The J gene is TRBJ2-2, the V gene TRBV27; D may correspond to TRBD1 or TRBD2 (5 bases each). This CDR3 is 15 amino acids long. Trimming removed 6 bases from V and 5 bases from J, with 16 bases in between. CDR1 is MNHEY and CDR2 is SMNVEV in the germline V gene (reference sequence).

This chain links TRBV30 with TRBJ2-1; D unclear. In germline, CDR1 is GTSNPN, CDR2 SVGIG (reference sequence). The CDR3 consists of 15 residues. Between the trimmed V and J ends, which lost 0 bases and 3 bases, there was a span of 12 bases. The chain's CDR3 is CAWSVDIRDYNEQFF. DNA of the CDR3: TGTGCCTGGAGTGTGGATATACGTGACTACAATGAGCAGTTCTTC.

The rearrangement links TRBV10-1 to TRBJ2-7; D perhaps matches TRBD2 (5 bases). This CDR3 spans 14 amino acids. Germline V CDR1 and CDR2: WNHNN, SYGVQD (reference sequence). Between the trimmed V and J ends, which lost 4 bases and 5 bases, there was a span of 15 bases. CDR3 DNA: TGCGCCAGCAGTGGAAACGGGGTACACGACGAGCAGTACTTC. It codes for CASSGNGVHDEQYF.

The chain joins TRBV28 to TRBJ2-5, with D perhaps TRBD1 (5 bases). The germline CDR1 and CDR2 sequences are MDHEN and SYDVKM. The germline V and J ends were trimmed by 7 bases and 3 bases, with 21 bases remaining between them. The CDR3 is made up of 16 amino acids. This chain's CDR3 is CASTSWRGRAKETQYF. Here the CDR3 DNA reads TGTGCCAGCACCTCCTGGCGCGGCAGGGCTAAAGAGACCCAGTACTTC.

This sequence joins TRBV7-9 and TRBJ1-1, with D maybe TRBD1 (5 bases). Germline V gene sequence: CDR1 SEHNR, CDR2 FQNEAQ (reference sequence). V lost 5 bases, J lost 3 bases, and 16 bases lay in between. This CDR3 is 15 amino acids long. The CDR3 nucleotides are TGTGCCAGCAGCCTGTATTTGGGGGGGGACACTGAAGCTTTCTTT. It translates to CASSLYLGGDTEAFF.

The chain couples TRBV29-1 to TRBJ1-2; D remains ambiguous. The CDR3 has 13 amino acids. Trimming cost V 1 base and J 4 bases, with 10 bases left between them. Germline V lookup: CDR1 SQVTM, CDR2 ANQGSEA. The CDR3 coding sequence is TGCAGCGTTGAAGCCCCATCGGGCTATGGCTACACCTTC. Its translation: CSVEAPSGYGYTF.

V and J are TRBV15 and TRBJ2-7; D is possibly TRBD2 (5 bases). Germline V gene lookup returns CDR1 LNHNV and CDR2 YYDKDF (reference sequence). This CDR3 contains 15 residues. V was pared by 8 bases and J by 0 bases, with 17 bases between. CDR3 DNA: TGTGCCACCGGGCGACGCGGGCGTAGCTCCTACGAGCAGTACTTC. As protein: CATGRRGRSSYEQYF.

Comment on this clone: Additional DNA sequences in this sample encode the identical CDR3. The J gene is TRBJ2-3, the V gene TRBV5-4, with D tentatively TRBD1 or TRBD2 (5 bases each). Deletions cut 4 bases from V and 0 bases from J, with 9 bases between. CDR3 size: 14 residues. Germline V lookup: CDR1 SGHNT, CDR2 YYREEE (reference sequence). The CDR3 loop reads CASSPGRSTDTQYF. The CDR3 region has the DNA TGTGCCAGCAGCCCGGGGCGTAGCACAGATACGCAGTATTTT.

Note on this clone: Other nucleotide sequences from this sample produce the same CDR3. The chain couples TRBV18 to TRBJ1-2; D is ambiguous. Deletions cut 3 bases from V and 0 bases from J, with 5 bases between. The CDR3 is 13 residues long. CDR1 is KGHSH, CDR2 LQKENI, per germline. CDR3 coding DNA: TGTGCCAGCTCACCGGGAGCTAACTATGGCTACACCTTC. Translating it yields CASSPGANYGYTF.

The chain joins TRBV29-1 to TRBJ2-1; a possible D gene is TRBD2 (6 bases). CDR3 length: 12 residues. V was pared by 7 bases and J by 7 bases, with 14 bases between. Per the germline V gene, CDR1 is SQVTM and CDR2 is ANQGSEA. As DNA, the CDR3 is TGCAGCGCCCGAAGGGCGGGGAATGAGCAGTTCTTC. Protein: CSARRAGNEQFF.

This chain joins TRBV5-6 and TRBJ1-5; the match to TRBD1 covers 7 bases. With 4 bases clipped from V and 7 bases from J, the junction kept 11 bases outside the gene matches. The V gene's germline CDR1 is SGHDT and CDR2 YYEEEE. The CDR3 has 15 amino acids. CDR3 bases: TGTGCCAGCAGCCCGAGGACAGGCAGGGGCCAGCCCCAGCATTTT. It is translated as CASSPRTGRGQPQHF.

The chain employs TRBV7-9 and TRBJ1-1; D ambiguous. The CDR3 runs to 15 residues. The germline V gene encodes CDR1 SEHNR and CDR2 FQNEAQ (reference sequence). V was cut by 2 bases and J by 4 bases, with 14 bases left in between. Written as DNA, the CDR3 is TGTGCCAGCAGCTTACCTTCGACCGGTGCCACTGAAGCTTTCTTT. Translation: CASSLPSTGATEAFF.

Turning to this clone: A read error may produce the germline difference seen at one junction end. CDR3 sequence (DNA): TGTGCCAGCTCACCGGTAGGGAACACTGGAGCTTTCTTT. It yields the protein CASSPVGNTGAFF. The chain uses TRBV18 and TRBJ1-1; D unclear. There are 13 residues in the CDR3. Germline V gene data show CDR1 as KGHSH and CDR2 as LQKENI.

J is TRBJ2-3 and V is TRBV5-4; D gene unclear. Germline V gene lookup returns CDR1 SGHNT and CDR2 YYREEE (reference sequence). Trimming left V 0 bases short and J 0 bases short, with 5 bases between. The CDR3 is 14 amino acids. CDR3 nucleotide sequence: TGTGCCAGCAGCTTGGTCGGCAGCACAGATACGCAGTATTTT. Encoded protein: CASSLVGSTDTQYF.

V gene TRBV6-6 combines with J gene TRBJ1-2; D remains ambiguous. Trimming shortened V by 11 bases and J by 2 bases, and 9 bases separated the two germline ends. The germline CDR1 and CDR2 sequences are MNHNY and SVGAGI (reference sequence). CDR3 length: 11 residues. CDR3 loop: CAVRANYGYTF. CDR3 DNA sequence: TGTGCCGTCCGGGCGAACTATGGCTACACCTTC.

The gene calls are TRBV11-3 and TRBJ2-3; 8 bases fit TRBD2. V trimming: 5 bases; J trimming: 1 base; junction bases outside the gene matches: 8. The CDR3 consists of 16 residues. CDR1 is SGHNT and CDR2 is YENEEA in the germline V gene. The CDR3 bases are TGTGCCAGCAGCCCTCCGGGTAGCGGGGGCACAGATACGCAGTATTTT. This sequence encodes CASSPPGSGGTDTQYF.

This clone was counted a single time. The chain carries TRBV19 and TRBJ2-1; D is possibly TRBD2 (5 bases). The CDR3 covers 15 residues. Looked up from germline, CDR1 is LNHDA and CDR2 is SQIVND (reference sequence). The V and J ends lost 9 bases and 2 bases respectively, with 17 bases between them. CDR3 sequence (DNA): TGTGCCAGCTCCCAGCCGAGGGCGCCCTACAATGAGCAGTTCTTC. Protein product: CASSQPRAPYNEQFF.

V and J are TRBV6-6 and TRBJ2-5; no clear D. There are 15 residues in the CDR3. Germline CDR1 MNHNY, CDR2 SVGAGI (reference sequence). Trimming cost V 0 bases and J 5 bases, with 13 bases left between them. This chain's CDR3 is CASSYSGRRRETQYF. The CDR3 DNA follows: TGTGCCAGCAGTTACTCGGGCAGGAGAAGGGAGACCCAGTACTTC.